What follows are 10 T cell receptor beta chains derived from one specimen sequenced in a study of blood T cells in healthy people across ages. A second PCR, run for about 7 to 11 cycles, used a sample-barcoded 5' primer plus a J-beta primer mix. TCRdb processed the 5' RACE reads anew with MiXCR; each CDR3 protein has one entry. The sample carries about 2 million distinct CDR3 sequences, 40% to 55% recorded once. Material for sequencing was blood. These TCRs come from a woman aged 40 to 50 in good health.

The chain combines TRBV12-3 or TRBV12-4 with TRBJ2-5; TRBD1 matches at 7 bases. The J call may not be correct, given that the DNA end is closer to TRBJ2-1. The CDR3 sequence is 16 residues long. The CDR3 DNA reads TGTGCCAGCAGTCAACTCAGGGGGAACTTCCAAGAGACCCAGTTCTTC. The encoded protein is CASSQLRGNFQETQFF.

The chain joins TRBV9 to TRBJ2-4, with D tentatively TRBD2 (7 bases). The end of the DNA fits TRBJ2-7 better, so the J call may be wrong. The CDR3 is 15 amino acids. Germline CDR1 is SGDLS and CDR2 is YYNGEE. CDR3 sequence: CASSVEGGGNYEQYF. CDR3 DNA sequence: TGTGCCAGCAGCGTAGAAGGCGGGGGCAATTACGAGCAGTACTTC.

This rearrangement joins TRBV27 to TRBJ2-5, with D possibly being TRBD2 (5 bases). The CDR3 is made up of 14 amino acids. Germline CDR1 is MNHEY and CDR2 is SMNVEV (reference sequence). V was pared by 2 bases and J by 2 bases, with 9 bases between. The CDR3 coding sequence is TGTGCCAGCAGTTTAAGGACTCAACAAGAGACCCAGTACTTC. Amino acid sequence: CASSLRTQQETQYF.

Comment on this clonotype: It is likely a read error, because the conserved phenylalanine at the end of the CDR3 is missing. The V gene is TRBV2, the J gene TRBJ2-5; 14 bases agree with TRBD2. Germline loops: CDR1 SNHLY, CDR2 FYNNEI. J lost 3 bases, V lost 9 bases, and 3 bases had no gene match. This CDR3 contains 14 residues. In DNA, the CDR3 is TGTGCCAGGGGGACTAGCGGGGGAAAAGAGACCCAGTACATC. Amino acids: CARGTSGGKETQYI.

This clonotype was counted only a few times. The rearrangement links TRBV2 to TRBJ2-5; the D call may be TRBD1 or TRBD2 (5 bases each). Deletions cut 6 bases from V and 5 bases from J, with 10 bases between. CDR3 size: 12 residues. Germline lookup yields CDR1 SNHLY and CDR2 FYNNEI. The CDR3 coding sequence is TGTGCCAGCAGGGGACGGCGCGAGACCCAGTACTTC. It is translated as CASRGRRETQYF.

This clonotype came up once. The chain uses TRBV7-6 and TRBJ1-2, with D tentatively TRBD1 (5 bases). V was shortened by 5 bases and J by 2 bases, with 18 bases between the two germline ends. Germline lookup yields CDR1 SGHVS and CDR2 FNYEAQ. This CDR3 is built from 16 residues. In DNA form, the CDR3 reads TGTGCCAGCAGCCCATTGCCCAGGGAGTCCAACTATGGCTACACCTTC. This gives the protein CASSPLPRESNYGYTF.

The chain employs TRBV4-1 and TRBJ1-2; 8 nucleotides line up with TRBD1. V was clipped by 2 bases and J by 4 bases; unmatched bases: 9. Looked up from germline, CDR1 is MGHRA and CDR2 is YSYEKL. This CDR3 comprises 16 residues. CDR3 nucleotide sequence: TGCGCCAGCAGCCAACCGGAACAGGGGGGTGGCTATGGCTACACCTTC. Translation gives CASSQPEQGGGYGYTF.

This clonotype was observed a handful of times. V gene TRBV4-3 combines with J gene TRBJ2-4, with a weak D call TRBD2 (6 bases). CDR1 is LGHNA and CDR2 is YSLEER in the germline V gene. The V and J ends lost 0 bases and 13 bases respectively, with 19 bases between them. This CDR3 is 15 amino acids long. DNA for the CDR3: TGCGCCAGCAGCCAAGATCGAGTCGGAGGGGATGAGCAGTACTTC. Amino acids: CASSQDRVGGDEQYF.

This clonotype has more than one count but fewer than ten. The chain combines TRBV7-2 with TRBJ2-7, with TRBD2 as a possible D gene (5 bases). In germline, CDR1 is SGHTA, CDR2 FQGNSA. This CDR3 region has 12 residues. V was cut by 5 bases and J by 6 bases, with 11 bases left in between. The CDR3 bases are TGTGCCAGCAGCACCGGACTGAGCGAGCAGTACTTC. This codes for CASSTGLSEQYF.

This clonotype was counted between two and nine times. The chain joins TRBV12-3 or TRBV12-4 to TRBJ2-5, with a weak D call TRBD1 (6 bases). The CDR3 runs 17 residues. Trimming removed 3 bases at V and 4 bases at J, with 21 bases between. The CDR3 sequence is CASSLVDRGSPPETQYF. CDR3 coding DNA: TGTGCCAGCAGTTTGGTGGACAGAGGTTCTCCCCCAGAGACCCAGTACTTC.